The 21 T cell receptor beta chains in this list originate from one sample, sequenced in a study of T cell responses to AZD1222 COVID-19 vaccine. Profiled with immunoSEQ multiplex PCR; TCRdb holds only in-frame clones, not every one. The table has about 29,000 clones, approximately 93% seen once. Here the sequenced sample was peripheral blood, taken on day 0 of AZD1222 vaccination. The receptors here all came from an adult in good health.

J is TRBJ2-2 and V is TRBV10-1, with D perhaps TRBD1 (6 bases). Looked up from germline, CDR1 is WNHNN and CDR2 is SYGVQD (reference sequence). Trimming pared 2 bases from V and 3 bases from J, leaving 13 bases between. The CDR3 has 16 amino acids. CDR3 bases: TGCGCCAGCAGTGAGCAGGCAGGGGTCTACACCGGGGAGCTGTTTTTT. Translated: CASSEQAGVYTGELFF.

This chain connects TRBV29-1 to TRBJ1-1; 10 nucleotides agree with TRBD1. CDR3 length: 16 residues. V lost 4 bases, J lost 4 bases, and 12 bases stayed unmatched. CDR1 and CDR2 from the germline V gene are SQVTM and ANQGSEA. The CDR3 is CSVGEPFGTGVTEAFF. The CDR3 DNA is TGCAGCGTTGGGGAACCGTTTGGGACAGGGGTCACTGAAGCTTTCTTT.

The rearrangement links TRBV11-2 to TRBJ1-3; no definite D call. Trimming took off 5 bases at V and 2 bases at J, with 22 bases between the two ends. The CDR3 totals 18 residues. CDR1 is SGHAT, CDR2 FQNNGV, per germline. The CDR3 DNA reads TGTGCCAGCAGCCGGAGGCCAGAGGGCATCATGGCTGGAAACACCATATATTTT. This gives the protein CASSRRPEGIMAGNTIYF.

This clone was picked up one time. The V call is TRBV5-4, the J call TRBJ2-1; 9 bases are shared with TRBD2. CDR1 is SGHNT, CDR2 YYREEE, per germline (reference sequence). J gave up 4 bases and V 0 bases, and 8 bases lay outside the gene matches. The CDR3 runs to 17 residues. In DNA, the CDR3 is TGTGCCAGCAGCTTGGGGAGGGCTAGCGGGGCATACAATGAGCAGTTCTTC. Protein product: CASSLGRASGAYNEQFF. The whole variable domain, filled in from reference TRBV5-4 and TRBJ2-1, reads ETGVTQSPTHLIKTRGQQVTLRCSSQSGHNTVSWYQQALGQGPQFIFQYYREEENGRGNFPPRFSGLQFPNYSSELNVNALELDDSALYLCASSLGRASGAYNEQFFGPGTRLTVL.

The genes are TRBV5-5 and TRBJ1-1; no reliable D call. Germline CDR1 and CDR2: SGHKS and YYEKEE (reference sequence). CDR3 length equals 12 residues. Trimming took off 4 bases at V and 4 bases at J, with 8 bases between the two ends. The chain's CDR3 is CASSPGPTEAFF. The CDR3 DNA follows: TGTGCCAGCAGCCCGGGCCCCACTGAAGCTTTCTTT.

V gene TRBV18 combines with J gene TRBJ1-1; the D is unclear. Germline V gene sequence: CDR1 KGHSH, CDR2 LQKENI. The V end lost 1 base, the J end lost 1 base, and 10 bases lay between the germline ends. The CDR3 runs to 15 residues. The CDR3 spells CASSPLERANTEAFF. CDR3 coding DNA: TGTGCCAGCTCACCACTCGAGCGGGCGAACACTGAAGCTTTCTTT.

The V and J genes are TRBV4-3 and TRBJ1-5; 7 bases align to TRBD1. Germline assignment: CDR1 LGHNA and CDR2 YSLEER. The CDR3 contains 14 residues. Trimming cost V 3 bases and J 4 bases; bases outside gene matches: 3. CDR3 residues: CASSHNRGNQPQHF. In DNA, the CDR3 is TGCGCCAGCAGCCATAACAGGGGAAATCAGCCCCAGCATTTT.

The chain couples TRBV7-6 to TRBJ2-5; 10 bases line up with TRBD2. Germline V lookup: CDR1 SGHVS, CDR2 FNYEAQ. The CDR3 extends over 15 amino acids. V lost 2 bases to trimming and J lost 3 bases; unmatched junction nucleotides: 3. The CDR3 DNA reads as TGTGCCAGCAGCTTACGTACTAGCGGGAAAGAGACCCAGTACTTC. Protein sequence: CASSLRTSGKETQYF.

The chain uses TRBV24-1 and TRBJ2-3; D may be TRBD2 (7 bases). The CDR3 is 15 residues long. Trimming pared 0 bases from V and 5 bases from J, leaving 11 bases between. Germline CDR1 KGHDR, CDR2 SFDVKD. CDR3 protein: CATSDLRGGKDTQYF. The CDR3 DNA follows: TGTGCCACCAGTGATTTGAGGGGGGGCAAAGATACGCAGTATTTT.

V is TRBV5-1 and J is TRBJ2-1; D is unclear. CDR1 and CDR2 from the germline V gene are SGHRS and YFSETQ. The ends were cut back, 0 bases at V and 2 bases at J, with 9 bases in the middle. The CDR3 consists of 15 residues. The chain's CDR3 is CASSLGPEPYNEQFF. The CDR3 coding sequence is TGCGCCAGCAGCTTGGGGCCTGAGCCCTACAATGAGCAGTTCTTC.

J is TRBJ2-1 and V is TRBV6-2 or TRBV6-3; TRBD1 aligns across 8 bases. Trimming removed 5 bases from V and 4 bases from J; junction bases left unmatched: 13. The CDR3 loop spans 17 amino acids. Germline loops: CDR1 MNHEY, CDR2 SVGEGT. The CDR3 sequence: CASSTRTGSKPYNEQFF. In DNA form, the CDR3 reads TGTGCCAGCAGTACGCGGACAGGGTCAAAACCATACAATGAGCAGTTCTTC.

The J gene is TRBJ1-6, the V gene TRBV6-2 or TRBV6-3, with D unresolved. V lost 6 bases to trimming and J lost 2 bases, with 8 bases between them. Germline loops: CDR1 MNHEY, CDR2 SVGEGT. The CDR3 consists of 14 residues. The CDR3 reads CASSPRAYNSPLHF. The CDR3 region has the DNA TGTGCCAGCAGCCCACGTGCCTATAATTCACCCCTCCACTTT.

The V gene is TRBV18, the J gene TRBJ1-5, with TRBD1 matching 9 bases. The V gene end was trimmed by 3 bases and the J gene end by 3 bases; junction bases not matched to a gene: 6. The CDR3 is 16 residues long. Germline CDR1 KGHSH, CDR2 LQKENI. CDR3 amino acids: CASSPARDRDNQPQHF. The CDR3 DNA reads TGTGCCAGCTCACCGGCCCGGGACAGGGACAATCAGCCCCAGCATTTT.

The chain joins TRBV6-5 to TRBJ1-5; weak D call: TRBD1 (6 bases). This CDR3 comprises 13 residues. Germline V gene sequence: CDR1 MNHEY, CDR2 SVGAGI. V gave up 6 bases and J gave up 1 base, with 7 bases separating them. The CDR3 DNA reads as TGTGCCAGCAGGGGACAAAGCAATCAGCCCCAGCATTTT. Its protein is CASRGQSNQPQHF.

The CDR3 reads CASSSPDAPEAFF. CDR3 sequence (DNA): TGTGCCAGCAGTTCCCCCGACGCACCTGAAGCTTTCTTT. This rearrangement joins TRBV12-3 or TRBV12-4 to TRBJ1-1; the D is unclear. The V end lost 4 bases, the J end lost 6 bases, and 12 bases lay between the germline ends. The CDR3 length is 13 residues.

J is TRBJ1-2 and V is TRBV5-1; no definite D call. Germline V gives CDR1 SGHRS, CDR2 YFSETQ. CDR3 size: 13 residues. V dropped 1 base and J dropped 6 bases, with 10 bases sitting between them. The CDR3 nucleotides are TGCGCCAGCAGCTTGTCCGGGGATCATGGCTACACCTTC. It yields the protein CASSLSGDHGYTF.

This sequence joins TRBV11-2 and TRBJ2-3, with 7 nucleotides matching TRBD1. With V trimmed by 7 bases and J by 6 bases, 1 base remained unmatched. The CDR3 loop spans 11 amino acids. Germline V gives CDR1 SGHAT, CDR2 FQNNGV. CDR3 nucleotides: TGTGCCAGCAACAGGGGTGATACGCAGTATTTT. Translated: CASNRGDTQYF.

This clone was observed a single time. The chain is built from TRBV12-3 or TRBV12-4 and TRBJ2-5; D may be TRBD1 (5 bases). Trimming stripped 4 bases from V and 2 bases from J, with 8 bases between. CDR3 length: 13 amino acids. For the CDR3, the DNA is TGTGCCAGCAGTTACCAGGGACAAGAGACCCAGTACTTC. It is translated as CASSYQGQETQYF.

V usage is TRBV6-2 or TRBV6-3 and J usage is TRBJ1-1, with D possibly being TRBD1 (6 bases). Germline CDR1 and CDR2: MNHEY and SVGEGT. The ends were cut back, 4 bases at V and 5 bases at J, with 14 bases in the middle. CDR3 size: 14 residues. The CDR3 reads CASSSGGQATEAFF. CDR3 sequence (DNA): TGTGCCAGCAGTTCGGGGGGACAAGCGACTGAAGCTTTCTTT.

This chain connects TRBV5-8 to TRBJ1-2, with 8 bases aligning to TRBD1. V lost 0 bases, J lost 4 bases, and 5 bases stayed unmatched. CDR1 is SGHTS, CDR2 YDEGEE, per germline. The CDR3 has 15 residues. CDR3 residues: CASSLGTGMSYGYTF. CDR3 nucleotide sequence: TGTGCCAGCAGCTTGGGGACAGGGATGAGCTATGGCTACACCTTC.

V and J are TRBV20-1 and TRBJ1-2, with D tentatively TRBD1 (6 bases). The germline V and J ends were trimmed by 3 bases and 6 bases, with 14 bases remaining between them. The length of the CDR3 is 13 residues. The germline CDR1 and CDR2 sequences are DFQATT and SNEGSKA (reference sequence). CDR3 amino acids: CSASGGSINGYTF. In DNA, the CDR3 is TGCAGTGCTAGTGGGGGCAGTATAAATGGCTACACCTTC.